Shown below are 8 T cell receptor beta chains from a single sample sequenced in a study of technical replicates of blood from a few donors. The assay was immunoSEQ multiplex PCR, and TCRdb's table has in-frame clones only and misses some. This table has roughly 80,000 clones, about nine tenths appearing once. Input material: T cells isolated from PBMCs. These receptors all stem from a human donor in good health.

The chain employs TRBV9 and TRBJ2-7; a possible D gene is TRBD2 (5 bases). Germline V gene sequence: CDR1 SGDLS, CDR2 YYNGEE. This CDR3 has 15 amino acids. Between the trimmed V and J ends, which lost 4 bases and 5 bases, there was a span of 19 bases. The CDR3 DNA follows: TGTGCCAGCAGCCGAGCCCTAGCTAGCATGCACGAGCAGTACTTC. Translation gives CASSRALASMHEQYF.

DNA of the CDR3: TGTGCCAGCAGCGTTAACTTAGGTCGGGCCTACGAGCAGTACTTC. Protein sequence: CASSVNLGRAYEQYF. The chain couples TRBV7-2 to TRBJ2-7; D is undetermined. The CDR3 has 15 amino acids. The V and J ends lost 5 bases and 2 bases respectively, with 16 bases between them. Germline CDR1 SGHTA, CDR2 FQGNSA.

This clone was counted between two and nine times. The chain combines TRBV7-9 with TRBJ1-2; 8 bases align to TRBD1. Germline V gene lookup returns CDR1 SEHNR and CDR2 FQNEAQ (reference sequence). This CDR3 has 12 amino acids. V gave up 4 bases and J gave up 13 bases; unmatched junction bases: 8. CDR3 loop: CASSSDRGNGTF. CDR3 DNA sequence: TGTGCCAGCAGCTCCGACAGGGGTAATGGCACCTTC.

This chain links TRBV27 with TRBJ2-7; 8 bases map to TRBD1. This CDR3 comprises 15 residues. Germline CDR1 MNHEY, CDR2 SMNVEV (reference sequence). V lost 4 bases to trimming and J lost 5 bases; unmatched junction nucleotides: 10. DNA for the CDR3: TGTGCCAGCAGTTCCTACAGGGGGATACAAGACGAGCAGTACTTC. It specifies CASSSYRGIQDEQYF.

The chain recombines TRBV7-6 with TRBJ2-1; 7 nucleotides line up with TRBD2. From germline, CDR1 is SGHVS and CDR2 FNYEAQ. Trimming removed 5 bases from V and 0 bases from J; junction bases left unmatched: 7. The CDR3 loop spans 16 amino acids. The CDR3 spells CASSLLRGSSYNEQFF. In DNA, the CDR3 is TGTGCCAGCAGCCTATTACGCGGGAGCTCCTACAATGAGCAGTTCTTC.

CDR3 bases: TGTGCCAGCAGTTCGGTCAGGGGAAAGTCGGGAAACACCATATATTTT. Protein product: CASSSVRGKSGNTIYF. This chain joins TRBV6-7 and TRBJ1-3; a weak D match, TRBD1 (6 bases). TRBV6-7 is recorded as an ORF, its role being uncertain. V dropped 4 bases and J dropped 4 bases, with 17 bases sitting between them. This CDR3 has 16 amino acids.

V is TRBV29-1 and J is TRBJ2-5; D perhaps matches TRBD1 (5 bases). With 4 bases removed from V and 1 base from J, the gap between germline ends came to 7 bases. CDR3 length: 12 amino acids. In germline, CDR1 is SQVTM, CDR2 ANQGSEA. The CDR3 loop is CSVGDSQETQYF. CDR3 nucleotides: TGCAGCGTTGGTGACAGCCAAGAGACCCAGTACTTC.

This chain uses TRBV18 with TRBJ1-3, with D unresolved. CDR3 length: 14 amino acids. Trimming removed 0 bases from V and 0 bases from J, with 3 bases in between. Germline CDR1 reads KGHSH; CDR2 reads LQKENI. The CDR3 reads CASSPPNSGNTIYF. CDR3 DNA: TGTGCCAGCTCACCACCTAACTCTGGAAACACCATATATTTT.